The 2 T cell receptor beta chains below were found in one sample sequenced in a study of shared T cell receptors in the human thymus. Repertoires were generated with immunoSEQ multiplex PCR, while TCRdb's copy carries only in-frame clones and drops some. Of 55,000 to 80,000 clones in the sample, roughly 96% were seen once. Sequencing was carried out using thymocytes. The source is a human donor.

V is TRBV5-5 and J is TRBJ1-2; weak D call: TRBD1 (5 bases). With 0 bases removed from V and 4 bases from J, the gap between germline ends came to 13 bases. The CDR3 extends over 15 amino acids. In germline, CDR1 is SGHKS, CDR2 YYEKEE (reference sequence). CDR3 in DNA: TGTGCCAGCAGCTTGGTTGCCAGGGCGCCCTATGGCTACACCTTC. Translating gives CASSLVARAPYGYTF.

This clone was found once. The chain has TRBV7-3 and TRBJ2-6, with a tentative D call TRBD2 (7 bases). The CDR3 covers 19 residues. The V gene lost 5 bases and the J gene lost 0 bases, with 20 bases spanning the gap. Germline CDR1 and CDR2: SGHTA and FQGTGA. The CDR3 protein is CASSHGPTGGLSGANVLTF. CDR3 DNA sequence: TGTGCCAGCAGCCATGGTCCTACGGGGGGCCTCTCTGGGGCCAACGTCCTGACTTTC.